This T cell receptor beta chain was observed in a study of blood T cell repertoires in COVID-19 (dated by TCRdb to about 2020). Describing the broader study: Samples covering the acute and convalescent phases of COVID-19 were provided by collaborators in the United States, Italy and Spain. Where HLA class I and class II types were available, the types were taken from metadata supplied by the sample provider, not from assay-based typing. The sample metadata nearly always contained a de-identified subject ID, COVID-19 status, age in years and sex. The material from the prospective study consisted of cDNA or gDNA derived from T cells, B-cell-depleted T cells, or PBMCs. Deeply sampled blood TCRbeta repertoires from subjects exposed to, actively infected with, or recovered from COVID-19 were included in the dataset. The repertoires were released in a freely available public database meant as a resource for research on the immune response to SARS-CoV-2. Samples were obtained from the ongoing ImmuneRACE study (first 160 participants) and from some 1,200 subjects provided by 6 global collaborators. Results and caveats for the whole study, not just this receptor: The amount of clinical and demographic metadata varied by source and participant and was provided uncurated.

The immunoSEQ Assay, a bias-controlled multiplex PCR, was used to amplify TCRbeta CDR3 regions from genomic DNA. In the paper's pipeline: Nucleated cell counts per sample were estimated from amplification of reference gene primers within the assay. Sequence reads were collapsed and filtered to measure the absolute abundance of every unique TCRbeta CDR3 rearrangement. Productive Simpson clonality was computed per sample as the square root of Simpson's diversity index over productive rearrangements. TCRdb provides this immuneACCESS table in a form limited to in-frame rearrangements. Some clones are lacking; in checked studies, under half of them reflect an unresolved V gene, and why the rest are absent is not known. V and J calls and clone size are copied from that table; D and trimming were computed from the DNA. The sample table holds some 150,000 clones, of which 70% to 85% were seen once. Roughly 3% of the sample is held by the ten biggest clonotypes.

The germline V gene (reference sequence) specifies LNHDA as CDR1 and SQIVND as CDR2. The CDR3 has 14 amino acids, counting the end cysteine and phenylalanine. Solely the CDR3 DNA is kept, with 42 bases framed from the first base. Trimming removed 3 bases from V and 7 bases from J, leaving 10 bases between the germline ends. In the case of this clone: No antigen is known for it. Base qualities are missing; no much larger clone stands one base away.

Whole blood was collected in K2EDTA tubes by collaborating institutions according to the institutions' own protocols. For TCRbeta analysis, collaborator samples were shipped as frozen whole blood, as isolated PBMCs, or as DNA extracted from either sample type. Source material: peripheral blood. The chain links TRBV19 with TRBJ1-6; matching of 5 bases hints at TRBD1 as the D gene. This TCR came from a woman over 75 with acute or convalescent COVID-19. The DNA reads TGTGCCAGTAGTATGGCTCGGGGGAATTCACCCCTCCACTTT. It specifies CASSMARGNSPLHF.